A selection of T cell receptor beta chains follows, all from one sample in a study of blood T cell repertoires in COVID-19. Produced via immunoSEQ multiplex PCR; TCRdb's table is partial and in-frame only. The table has 90,000 to 120,000 clones, 90% to 95% seen once. The sample comprised peripheral blood. The receptors shown here come from a human donor in a cohort sampled during active COVID-19. CDR3s include the opening cysteine and the closing phenylalanine or tryptophan. Fields, in order: CDR3 DNA, CDR3 protein, clone size, CDR3 length, V gene, J gene, D gene. D genes are given only for firm matches. The listing skips clone size in some rows; elsewhere it reads once, few, many or a size class.

TGTGCCACCAGTGATTTTACGGGGACTAGCGGGAGTGAGCAGTTCTTC	CATSDFTGTSGSEQFF	-	16	TRBV24-1	TRBJ2-1	TRBD2
TGTGCCAGCAGCCTACTCAGGACAGGGGCCGTAAAACTGTTTTTT	CASSLLRTGAVKLFF	-	15	TRBV5-8	TRBJ1-4	TRBD1
TGTGCCAGCAGCCCTACGGGACAGGTATACAATGAGCAGTTCTTC	CASSPTGQVYNEQFF	-	15	TRBV2	TRBJ2-1	TRBD1
TGTGCCAGCAGCTTCTCCCTCCCCCCCCGGTTGGAGACCCAGTACTTC	CASSFSLPPRLETQYF	-	16	TRBV7-2	TRBJ2-5	-
TGTGCCAGTAGGCGACAGGGGGGCCTTAACTATGGCTACACCTTC	CASRRQGGLNYGYTF	-	15	TRBV19	TRBJ1-2	TRBD1
TGTGCCAGCAGCGTAGGAGCGCAAGAGACCCAGTACTTC	CASSVGAQETQYF	-	13	TRBV9	TRBJ2-5	-
TGTGCCAGCAGCTTAGATAGGGACTCGGGACTTATTTACACAGATACGCAGTATTTT	CASSLDRDSGLIYTDTQYF	-	19	TRBV7-2	TRBJ2-3	-
TGTGCCAGTAGTAATGGCAGGTTAAACACTGAAGCTTTCTTT	CASSNGRLNTEAFF	-	14	TRBV19	TRBJ1-1	-
TGTGCCAGCGGTTACGGGGATGAGCAGTTCTTC	CASGYGDEQFF	-	11	TRBV2	TRBJ2-1	-
TGTGCCAGCAGCAGTGAGTCAGGTGCCACTGAAGCTTTCTTT	CASSSESGATEAFF	-	14	TRBV5-4	TRBJ1-1	-
TGTGCCAGCAGCCAAAGGGCGGGGGGGCCGCAGGGAGAGACCCAGTACTTC	CASSQRAGGPQGETQYF	-	17	TRBV4-2	TRBJ2-5	TRBD2
TGTGCCAGCAGCCTCCTGGTAGAGGAAAAACTGTTTTTT	CASSLLVEEKLFF	once	13	TRBV6-5	TRBJ1-4	-
TGCGCCAGCAGCCAAGATATCATATCGGGGCAGCCCCAGCATTTT	CASSQDIISGQPQHF	-	15	TRBV4-1	TRBJ1-5	-
TGTGCCAGCAGCTTGGACAGGGGGTACGAGCAGTACTTC	CASSLDRGYEQYF	-	13	TRBV13	TRBJ2-7	TRBD1
TGCGCCAGCAGCCAAGTTGGAGGGAACACTGAAGCTTTCTTT	CASSQVGGNTEAFF	-	14	TRBV4-3	TRBJ1-1	-
TGTGCCAGCAGCCAAGATCGGTATTGGAACACTGAAGCTTTCTTT	CASSQDRYWNTEAFF	-	15	TRBV3-1/TRBV3-2	TRBJ1-1	-
TGCGCCAGCAGCCAAGAACAAGATTACACTGAAGCTTTCTTT	CASSQEQDYTEAFF	once	14	TRBV4-3	TRBJ1-1	-
TGTGCCAGCAGCGCTTCTTCGGGGGAGCAGTACTTC	CASSASSGEQYF	-	12	TRBV7-9	TRBJ2-7	-
TGTGCCAGTAGCGGCGGGGGGGCGGCAGATACGCAGTATTTT	CASSGGGAADTQYF	-	14	TRBV19	TRBJ2-3	TRBD2
TGTGCCAGCAGCTTAGGGACAGGGTTCTATGGCTACACCTTC	CASSLGTGFYGYTF	-	14	TRBV7-2	TRBJ1-2	TRBD1
TGTGCCAGCAGCATAAGGGGCTTCCACACAGATACGCAGTATTTT	CASSIRGFHTDTQYF	-	15	TRBV5-6	TRBJ2-3	-
TGTGCCAGTAAGGACCAAACAGGGATACAGCCCCAGCATTTT	CASKDQTGIQPQHF	-	14	TRBV19	TRBJ1-5	-
TGCGCCAGCAGTGAACTGCCGGAGACCGGGGAGCTGTTTTTT	CASSELPETGELFF	-	14	TRBV10-1	TRBJ2-2	-
TGTGCCAGCAGCAACCCCGACAGGCCGTATTACGAGCAGTACTTC	CASSNPDRPYYEQYF	-	15	TRBV9	TRBJ2-7	-
TGTGCCAGCAGCTTAGTCGTGGGGGGGAATGAGCAGTTCTTC	CASSLVVGGNEQFF	-	14	TRBV7-2	TRBJ2-1	TRBD2
TGTGCCAGCGGAATTTATACGGGGGGCGGCTATGGCTACACCTTC	CASGIYTGGGYGYTF	-	15	TRBV5-6	TRBJ1-2	-
TGTGCCAGCAACCCTGGGGGGGGTCTGGTTGAGACCCAGTACTTC	CASNPGGGLVETQYF	-	15	TRBV6-5	TRBJ2-5	TRBD2
TGTGCCAGCAGTTGGTCCAGCAGGTCGACCGGGGAGCTGTTTTTT	CASSWSSRSTGELFF	-	15	TRBV27	TRBJ2-2	-
TGTGCCAGCTCACCTGCACCGAAGACTGCACCGAACTACAATGAGCAGTTCTTC	CASSPAPKTAPNYNEQFF	-	18	TRBV18	TRBJ2-1	-
TGTGCCACCCACCGGGACAGGGTAACCTACGAGCAGTACTTC	CATHRDRVTYEQYF	-	14	TRBV2	TRBJ2-7	TRBD1